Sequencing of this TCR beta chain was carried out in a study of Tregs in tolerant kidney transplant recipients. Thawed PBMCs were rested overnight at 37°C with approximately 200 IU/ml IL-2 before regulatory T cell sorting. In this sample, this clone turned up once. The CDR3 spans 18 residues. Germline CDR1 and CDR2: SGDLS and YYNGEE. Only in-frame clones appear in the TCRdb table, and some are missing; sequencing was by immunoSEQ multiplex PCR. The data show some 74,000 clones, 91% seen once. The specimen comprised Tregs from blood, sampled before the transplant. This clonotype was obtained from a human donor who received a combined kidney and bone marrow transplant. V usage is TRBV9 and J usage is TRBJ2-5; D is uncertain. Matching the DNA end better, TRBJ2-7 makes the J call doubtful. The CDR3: CASSVGLSRQELSYEQYF. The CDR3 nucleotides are TGTGCCAGCAGCGTAGGGTTATCCCGGCAGGAGTTATCCTACGAGCAGTACTTC.